The 25 T cell receptor beta chains given below trace back to one sample, sequenced in a study of T cell responses to AZD1222 COVID-19 vaccine. The repertoire was sequenced with immunoSEQ multiplex PCR; TCRdb's copy has only in-frame clones and lacks some. The sample has more than 150,000 clones, around 90% seen once. Sequenced here: peripheral blood, sampled on day 0 of AZD1222 vaccination. All receptors come from an adult in good health.

V gene TRBV3-1 (or the pseudogene TRBV3-2) combines with J gene TRBJ1-3, with 8 bases matching TRBD1. CDR1 and CDR2 (germline): LGHDT, YNNKEL (reference sequence). Trimming took 5 bases from V and 2 from J; bases not matched to a gene: 5. This CDR3 has 15 residues. CDR3 amino acids: CASSIATGAGNTIYF. The CDR3 DNA is TGTGCCAGCAGCATAGCGACAGGGGCTGGAAACACCATATATTTT.

The chain employs TRBV27 and TRBJ1-5, with 9 positions matching TRBD1. CDR1 and CDR2 (germline): MNHEY, SMNVEV (reference sequence). Trimming took 5 bases from V and 3 from J; bases not matched to a gene: 5. This CDR3 is built from 15 residues. CDR3 sequence reads: CASSPDRGYNQPQHF. CDR3 coding DNA: TGTGCCAGCAGTCCCGACAGGGGGTACAATCAGCCCCAGCATTTT.

The chain employs TRBV30 and TRBJ2-1; 16 nucleotides align to TRBD2. Germline V lookup: CDR1 GTSNPN, CDR2 SVGIG (reference sequence). This CDR3 contains 17 residues. Germline trimming cut 6 bases from V and 1 base from J; bases unmatched to any gene: 6. In DNA form, the CDR3 reads TGTGCCTGCGAGGGACTAGCGGGGGGGCAATCCTACAATGAGCAGTTCTTC. Protein sequence: CACEGLAGGQSYNEQFF.

This rearrangement joins TRBV9 to TRBJ2-5, with D possibly TRBD1 on 6 matching bases. The CDR3 runs to 13 residues. The germline V gene has CDR1 SGDLS and CDR2 YYNGEE. Trimming pared 3 bases from V and 3 bases from J, leaving 9 bases between. CDR3 in DNA: TGTGCCAGCAGCGGGGGGCACAAAGAGACCCAGTACTTC. Its protein is CASSGGHKETQYF.

This clone was seen a few times. The rearrangement uses TRBV3-1 (or the pseudogene TRBV3-2) and TRBJ1-1; D is perhaps TRBD1 (5 bases). Trimming took off 1 base at V and 4 bases at J, with 10 bases between the two ends. This CDR3 is built from 14 residues. Germline assignment: CDR1 LGHDT and CDR2 YNNKEL (reference sequence). The CDR3 loop is CASSQAGGTTEAFF. CDR3 nucleotide sequence: TGTGCCAGCAGCCAAGCGGGAGGGACCACTGAAGCTTTCTTT.

The chain links TRBV5-6 to TRBJ1-6; 8 bases match TRBD1. This CDR3 spans 18 amino acids. Germline trimming cut 0 bases from V and 6 bases from J; bases unmatched to any gene: 11. Looked up from germline, CDR1 is SGHDT and CDR2 is YYEEEE. The CDR3, as DNA: TGTGCCAGCAGCTTGGGGGGACGGACAGGGCCGTCTAATTCACCCCTCCACTTT. This encodes CASSLGGRTGPSNSPLHF.

A few counts support this clone. The CDR3 DNA sequence: TGCGCCAGCAGCCCGACAGGGGACGCCTACGAGCAGTACTTC. Its translation is CASSPTGDAYEQYF. This chain connects TRBV4-3 to TRBJ2-7; 8 bases agree with TRBD1. The CDR3 totals 14 residues. Germline CDR1 reads LGHNA; CDR2 reads YSLEER. Germline trimming cut 4 bases from V and 2 bases from J; bases unmatched to any gene: 4.

The chain couples TRBV7-2 to TRBJ1-1; D not resolved. The CDR3 is 15 amino acids. Between the trimmed V and J ends, which lost 2 bases and 0 bases, there was a span of 10 bases. Germline values: CDR1 SGHTA, CDR2 FQGNSA. The CDR3 coding sequence is TGTGCCAGCAGCTTATACGCAGACTTGAACACTGAAGCTTTCTTT. Its translation is CASSLYADLNTEAFF.

The chain is built from TRBV19 and TRBJ2-2, with 9 bases matching TRBD2. Germline CDR1 and CDR2: LNHDA and SQIVND (reference sequence). The CDR3 contains 15 residues. Trimming took 7 bases from V and 6 from J; bases not matched to a gene: 9. The CDR3 nucleotides read TGTGCCAGTAACGCGGGGGGGAGCTACGCCGGGGAGCTGTTTTTT. Residues: CASNAGGSYAGELFF. The full variable domain, rest sourced from reference TRBV19 and TRBJ2-2, is DGGITQSPKYLFRKEGQNVTLSCEQNLNHDAMYWYRQDPGQGLRLIYYSQIVNDFQKGDIAEGYSVSREKKESFPLTVTSAQKNPTAFYLCASNAGGSYAGELFFGEGSRLTVL.

This chain connects TRBV28 to TRBJ2-1; 9 nucleotides align to TRBD2. The V segment lost 6 bases and the J segment 8 bases; nucleotides outside the gene matches: 8. CDR3 size: 14 residues. The germline V gene has CDR1 MDHEN and CDR2 SYDVKM. The CDR3: CASRLAGGRDEQFF. In DNA, the CDR3 is TGTGCCAGCAGGCTGGCGGGGGGGCGCGATGAGCAGTTCTTC.

This chain links TRBV4-3 with TRBJ1-2, with a weak D call TRBD1 (5 bases). The V end lost 1 base, the J end lost 6 bases, and 12 bases lay between the germline ends. The CDR3 runs to 14 residues. Germline values: CDR1 LGHNA, CDR2 YSLEER. The CDR3 bases are TGCGCCAGCAGCCAAGCCGGCAGGGCTAATGGCTACACCTTC. Its protein product is CASSQAGRANGYTF.

The chain joins TRBV6-1 to TRBJ2-2, with D possibly being TRBD1 (6 bases). V lost 4 bases to trimming and J lost 3 bases, with 18 bases between them. Germline lookup yields CDR1 MNHNS and CDR2 SASEGT. The CDR3 consists of 17 residues. Here the CDR3 reads CASSALQGKVDTGELFF. As DNA, the CDR3 is TGTGCCAGCAGTGCCCTGCAGGGGAAAGTGGACACCGGGGAGCTGTTTTTT.

The rearrangement links TRBV27 to TRBJ2-3; 8 positions match TRBD2. The CDR3 totals 14 residues. The germline CDR1 and CDR2 sequences are MNHEY and SMNVEV (reference sequence). With V trimmed by 5 bases and J by 8 bases, 9 bases remained unmatched. CDR3 residues: CASSVALAGGTQYF. In nucleotides, the CDR3 is TGTGCCAGCAGTGTTGCCCTAGCGGGTGGTACGCAGTATTTT.

For the CDR3, the DNA is TGCAGCGTTGAAGATGAATCCAGAAACTATGGCTACACCTTC. Translated, it gives CSVEDESRNYGYTF. This rearrangement joins TRBV29-1 to TRBJ1-2; D unclear. V was shortened by 0 bases and J by 2 bases, with 10 bases between the two germline ends. This CDR3 has 14 amino acids. Germline V lookup: CDR1 SQVTM, CDR2 ANQGSEA.

This chain uses TRBV29-1 with TRBJ2-1, with unresolved D. V was pared by 3 bases and J by 0 bases, with 9 bases between. Per the germline V gene, CDR1 is SQVTM and CDR2 is ANQGSEA. This CDR3 comprises 14 residues. The CDR3 coding sequence is TGCAGCGTTGATATGGGTTACTCCTACAATGAGCAGTTCTTC. This codes for CSVDMGYSYNEQFF.

The rearrangement joins TRBV5-4 to TRBJ1-2; the D is unclear. The CDR3 is 15 amino acids. Germline assignment: CDR1 SGHNT and CDR2 YYREEE (reference sequence). V was trimmed by 4 bases and J by 0 bases, leaving 13 bases between them. The CDR3 coding sequence is TGTGCCAGCAGCCCCTGGGCAGAAGCTAACTATGGCTACACCTTC. This translates into CASSPWAEANYGYTF.

V gene TRBV10-3 combines with J gene TRBJ2-1; 11 nucleotides agree with TRBD2. In germline, CDR1 is ENHRY, CDR2 SYGVKD. The junction had 12 bases not matched to a gene; V was cut back by 0 bases and J by 8 bases. CDR3 length: 18 amino acids. CDR3 DNA: TGTGCCATCAGTGAGTCGGGTACGGGGACTAGCGGAGGGGATGAGCAGTTCTTC. Its protein is CAISESGTGTSGGDEQFF.

The chain uses TRBV9 and TRBJ2-5; tentatively, D is TRBD2 (6 bases). V shed 0 bases and J shed 9 bases, with 12 bases lying between them. Germline V gene lookup returns CDR1 SGDLS and CDR2 YYNGEE. CDR3 length: 13 residues. The chain's CDR3 is CASSVDRWGAQYF. In DNA, the CDR3 is TGTGCCAGCAGCGTAGACCGCTGGGGGGCCCAGTACTTC. Together with reference TRBV9 and TRBJ2-5, the CDR3 gives the full variable domain: DSGVTQTPKHLITATGQRVTLRCSPRSGDLSVYWYQQSLDQGLQFLIQYYNGEERAKGNILERFSAQQFPDLHSELNLSSLELGDSALYFCASSVDRWGAQYFGPGTRLLVL.

The rearrangement links TRBV27 to TRBJ2-1, with 11 bases that match TRBD1. J lost 10 bases, V lost 3 bases, and 5 bases had no gene match. Looked up from germline, CDR1 is MNHEY and CDR2 is SMNVEV (reference sequence). The CDR3 covers 14 residues. CDR3 sequence (DNA): TGTGCCAGCAGTTTCAGGGGACAGGGGGACGAGCAGTTCTTC. Encoded protein: CASSFRGQGDEQFF.

Here the CDR3 reads CASSPMRQPNQPQHF. Here the CDR3 DNA reads TGTGCCAGCTCACCAATGCGACAGCCCAATCAGCCCCAGCATTTT. This sequence joins TRBV18 and TRBJ1-5; TRBD1 is a possible D gene (5 bases). V was pared by 2 bases and J by 3 bases, with 11 bases between. The germline V gene has CDR1 KGHSH and CDR2 LQKENI. The CDR3 consists of 15 residues. The entire variable domain, with the rest obtained from reference TRBV18 and TRBJ1-5, is as follows: NAGVMQNPRHLVRRRGQEARLRCSPMKGHSHVYWYRQLPEEGLKFMVYLQKENIIDESGMPKERFSAEFPKEGPSILRIQQVVRGDSAAYFCASSPMRQPNQPQHFGDGTRLSIL.

The chain links TRBV6-2 or TRBV6-3 to TRBJ1-2; TRBD1 agrees at 8 bases. Germline V gene lookup returns CDR1 MNHEY and CDR2 SVGEGT. Trimming removed 5 bases from V and 7 bases from J; junction bases left unmatched: 24. The CDR3 is 19 residues long. The CDR3 DNA is TGTGCCAGCAGTACCCAACTCGCGACTCGGACAGGGTCCGCCAGTGGCTACACCTTC. Protein: CASSTQLATRTGSASGYTF.

V and J are TRBV2 and TRBJ2-7; TRBD1 agrees at 7 bases. Germline loops: CDR1 SNHLY, CDR2 FYNNEI. This CDR3 is 18 amino acids long. With 7 bases clipped from V and 4 bases from J, the junction kept 22 bases outside the gene matches. The CDR3 is CASNGPPSGTVFTYEQYF. CDR3 nucleotides: TGTGCCAGCAACGGACCGCCCTCCGGGACAGTCTTTACTTACGAGCAGTACTTC.

The chain joins TRBV6-1 to TRBJ1-1, with D uncertain. The CDR3 contains 13 residues. V lost 3 bases, J lost 1 base, and 6 bases lay in between. CDR1 and CDR2 (germline): MNHNS, SASEGT. CDR3 coding DNA: TGTGCCAGCAGTGACGTTACGAACACTGAAGCTTTCTTT. Encoded protein: CASSDVTNTEAFF.

The chain couples TRBV7-9 to TRBJ2-1, with TRBD2 matching 10 bases. V dropped 5 bases and J dropped 4; count of bases not matched to a gene: 8. The CDR3 runs 16 residues. Per germline, CDR1 SEHNR and CDR2 FQNEAQ (reference sequence). The CDR3 loop reads CASSTRTSGIYNEQFF. The DNA of the CDR3 is TGTGCCAGCAGCACCCGGACTAGCGGCATATACAATGAGCAGTTCTTC.

A few counts support this clone. This sequence joins TRBV4-2 and TRBJ1-1; D unresolved. The CDR3 is 16 residues long. Germline lookup yields CDR1 LGHNA and CDR2 YNFKEQ. Trimming stripped 0 bases from V and 0 bases from J, with 11 bases between. As DNA, the CDR3 is TGTGCCAGCAGCCAAGAAGGCCAGGCTATGAACACTGAAGCTTTCTTT. Translated, it gives CASSQEGQAMNTEAFF.